One T cell receptor (beta chain) is described in this entry. Antigen: not known. The ends were cut back, 3 bases at V and 2 bases at J, with 11 bases in the middle. The CDR3 runs 14 residues. Per the germline V gene, CDR1 is MDHEN and CDR2 is SYDVKM. The protocol was immunoSEQ multiplex PCR, while the TCRdb copy is restricted to in-frame clones and leaves out a portion. The table records approximately 620,000 clones, 95% to 98% of them present only once. The source of the sample is a study of shared clonotypes between healthy human individuals. Study-level points and caveats: The four-donor shared clonotypes exceeded non-shared clonotypes in generation probability, with non-shared ones scoring lower.

The source is a young woman in good health. Material for sequencing was naive CD4+ T cells sorted from blood. The subset is: CD45RA+ positively selected. J is TRBJ2-7 and V is TRBV28; D call uncertain. CDR3 protein: CASSFFPNPYEQYF. The CDR3, as DNA: TGTGCCAGCAGTTTTTTCCCGAACCCCTACGAGCAGTACTTC.